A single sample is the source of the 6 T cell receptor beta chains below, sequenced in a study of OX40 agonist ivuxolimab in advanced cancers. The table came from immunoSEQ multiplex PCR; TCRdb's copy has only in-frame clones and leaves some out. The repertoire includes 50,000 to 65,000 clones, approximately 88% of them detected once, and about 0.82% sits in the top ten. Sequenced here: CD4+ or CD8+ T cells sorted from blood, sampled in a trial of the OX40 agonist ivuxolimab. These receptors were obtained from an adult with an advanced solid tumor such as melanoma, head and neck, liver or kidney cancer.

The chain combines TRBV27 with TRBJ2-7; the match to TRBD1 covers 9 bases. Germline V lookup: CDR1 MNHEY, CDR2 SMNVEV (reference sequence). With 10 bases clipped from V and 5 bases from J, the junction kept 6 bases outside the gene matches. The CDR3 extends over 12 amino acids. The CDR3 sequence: CAIGTGRNEQYF. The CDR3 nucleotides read TGTGCCATCGGGACAGGGAGGAACGAGCAGTACTTC.

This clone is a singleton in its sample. The CDR3, as DNA: TGCGCCAGCAGCTTAGGTGGGGCTAGCGGGCAAGAGACCCAGTACTTC. Translation gives CASSLGGASGQETQYF. This chain uses TRBV5-1 with TRBJ2-5; TRBD2 matches 8 bases. The CDR3 has 16 residues. The ends lost 2 bases at V and 2 bases at J; junction bases unmatched: 8. Germline V CDR1 and CDR2: SGHRS, YFSETQ.

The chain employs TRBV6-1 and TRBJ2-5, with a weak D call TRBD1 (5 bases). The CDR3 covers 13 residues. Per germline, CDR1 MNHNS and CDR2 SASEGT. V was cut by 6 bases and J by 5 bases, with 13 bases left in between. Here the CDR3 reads CASSYQGRETQYF. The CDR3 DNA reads TGTGCCAGCAGCTATCAGGGCCGGGAGACCCAGTACTTC.

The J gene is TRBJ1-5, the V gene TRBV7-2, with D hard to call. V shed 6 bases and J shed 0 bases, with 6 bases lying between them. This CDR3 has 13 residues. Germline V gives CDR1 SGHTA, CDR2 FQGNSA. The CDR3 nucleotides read TGTGCCAGCAGTAGAGATAGCAATCAGCCCCAGCATTTT. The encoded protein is CASSRDSNQPQHF.

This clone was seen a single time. The chain's CDR3 is CASSQDLNTEAFF. The CDR3 nucleotides read TGTGCCAGCAGCCAAGATCTGAACACTGAAGCTTTCTTT. The rearrangement joins TRBV14 to TRBJ1-1; D gene unclear. Trimming removed 0 bases from V and 0 bases from J, with 2 bases in between. CDR1 is SGHDN, CDR2 FVKESK, per germline. The CDR3 runs 13 residues. Together with reference TRBV14 and TRBJ1-1, the CDR3 gives the full variable domain: EAGVTQFPSHSVIEKGQTVTLRCDPISGHDNLYWYRRVMGKEIKFLLHFVKESKQDESGMPNNRFLAERTGGTYSTLKVQPAELEDSGVYFCASSQDLNTEAFFGQGTRLTVV.

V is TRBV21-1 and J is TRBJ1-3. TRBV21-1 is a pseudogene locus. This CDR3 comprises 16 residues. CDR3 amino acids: CASSKDGEGSGNTIYF. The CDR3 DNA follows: TGTGCCAGCAGCAAAGACGGTGAGGGCTCTGGAAACACCATATATTTT.